These T cell receptor beta chains were read from a single sample in a study of identical twins. TCRdb passed the 5' RACE reads through MiXCR, listing each CDR3 protein once. Here the sample spans 200,000 to 250,000 distinct CDR3 sequences, more than 6.5% being singletons. The sample was also reused in another study, on yellow fever vaccine responses in identical twins.

Sequencing was done on a sample of memory (CD45RO+) T cells sorted from blood. Receptors were obtained from a woman aged 18-29 years in good health. Each CDR3 is given with its conserved first and last residue. The order of the fields is J gene, V gene, clone size, D gene, CDR3 protein, CDR3 DNA. A D gene is named only where the DNA matches it firmly. A row's size may be missing; if present it is once, few, many or a size class.

j_call: TRBJ2-1
v_call: TRBV20-1
clone_size: few
d_call: TRBD2
cdr3_aa: CSASSSGTSSYNEQFF
cdr3_nt: TGCAGTGCTTCCAGTAGCGGGACCTCCTCCTACAATGAGCAGTTCTTC

j_call: TRBJ2-6
v_call: TRBV27
clone_size: -
d_call: TRBD2
cdr3_aa: CASSLSVRPGLSSGANVLTF
cdr3_nt: TGTGCCAGCAGTTTATCGGTTCGGCCGGGACTAAGCTCTGGGGCCAACGTCCTGACTTTC

j_call: TRBJ1-4
v_call: TRBV11-2
clone_size: -
d_call: TRBD1
cdr3_aa: CASSFRTGNGNEKLFF
cdr3_nt: TGTGCCAGCAGCTTCCGGACAGGGAATGGTAATGAAAAACTGTTTTTT

j_call: TRBJ1-4
v_call: TRBV20-1
clone_size: -
d_call: -
cdr3_aa: CSARDIEARGHLQEKLFF
cdr3_nt: TGCAGTGCTAGAGATATTGAGGCGAGGGGCCACCTCCAAGAAAAACTGTTTTTT

j_call: TRBJ2-5
v_call: TRBV10-3
clone_size: many
d_call: -
cdr3_aa: CAISESIGVGQETQYF
cdr3_nt: TGTGCCATCAGTGAGTCGATAGGGGTGGGTCAAGAGACCCAGTACTTC

j_call: TRBJ1-2
v_call: TRBV20-1
clone_size: many
d_call: -
cdr3_aa: CSARPIGQNYGYTF
cdr3_nt: TGCAGTGCTAGGCCGATCGGACAGAACTATGGCTACACCTTC

j_call: TRBJ2-5
v_call: TRBV29-1
clone_size: -
d_call: TRBD1
cdr3_aa: CSVEQGDSRQTQYF
cdr3_nt: TGCAGCGTTGAACAGGGGGACAGCCGGCAGACCCAGTACTTC

j_call: TRBJ1-2
v_call: TRBV7-6
clone_size: -
d_call: -
cdr3_aa: CASSSQRAGDGYTF
cdr3_nt: TGTGCCAGCAGCTCACAAAGGGCAGGGGATGGCTACACCTTC

j_call: TRBJ2-2
v_call: TRBV5-1
clone_size: few
d_call: TRBD2
cdr3_aa: CASSLRGRANTGELFF
cdr3_nt: TGCGCCAGCAGCTTGAGAGGGAGGGCGAACACCGGGGAGCTGTTTTTT

j_call: TRBJ1-2
v_call: TRBV5-6
clone_size: few
d_call: TRBD1
cdr3_aa: CASSLVTGVGGGYTF
cdr3_nt: TGTGCCAGCAGCTTGGTGACAGGGGTAGGAGGTGGCTACACCTTC

j_call: TRBJ1-5
v_call: TRBV2
clone_size: few
d_call: -
cdr3_aa: CASRVDRGNQPQHF
cdr3_nt: TGTGCCAGCAGGGTAGACAGAGGCAATCAGCCCCAGCATTTT

j_call: TRBJ1-1
v_call: TRBV3-1
clone_size: -
d_call: TRBD1
cdr3_aa: CASSRGPFTEAFF
cdr3_nt: TGTGCCAGCAGCAGGGGGCCTTTCACTGAAGCTTTCTTT

j_call: TRBJ2-3
v_call: TRBV5-1
clone_size: many
d_call: -
cdr3_aa: CASSPRPSTDTQYF
cdr3_nt: TGCGCCAGCAGCCCAAGACCTAGCACAGATACGCAGTATTTT

j_call: TRBJ1-1
v_call: TRBV5-1
clone_size: many
d_call: TRBD1
cdr3_aa: CASSPGTGFRISMNTEAFF
cdr3_nt: TGCGCCAGCAGTCCCGGGACAGGGTTTAGGATTAGCATGAACACTGAAGCTTTCTTT